This T cell receptor beta chain was recovered during a study of blood T cell repertoires in COVID-19. Study at large: COVID-19 samples collected from the United States, Italy and Spain covered acute and convalescent phases. The cDNA or gDNA used as material had been derived from T cells, B-cell-depleted T cells, or PBMCs.

TCRdb's copy holds only in-frame clones and misses some; the assay was immunoSEQ multiplex PCR. Of over 40,000 clones listed, around four fifths are singletons. With 0 bases removed from V and 2 bases from J, the gap between germline ends came to 14 bases. The CDR3 is 17 residues long. Germline loops: CDR1 MNHNS, CDR2 SASEGT. The receptor was derived from a man aged 55-75 years with active COVID-19. The V and J genes are TRBV6-1 and TRBJ2-1; TRBD2 might be the D (6 bases). The specimen sequenced was peripheral blood. This CDR3 reads CASSEAHLARAYNEQFF. CDR3 nucleotides: TGTGCCAGCAGTGAAGCGCATCTAGCGCGCGCCTACAATGAGCAGTTCTTC.